Each of the 29 T cell receptor beta chains below was sequenced from the same sample in a study of cytomegalovirus exposure and HLA in healthy donors. The primer mix had 60 Vbeta and 13 Jbeta primers. Clones were read by immunoSEQ multiplex PCR, and TCRdb kept only the in-frame ones, dropping some. The sample yields a few hundred thousand clones, 60% to 80% seen once. The specimen sequenced was PBMCs. These receptors all stem from a man younger than 30 in good health and CMV-seronegative.

The chain recombines TRBV9 with TRBJ1-2; D gene uncertain. CDR1 is SGDLS and CDR2 is YYNGEE in the germline V gene. This CDR3 comprises 15 residues. V was clipped by 5 bases and J by 4 bases, with 18 bases between them. CDR3 in DNA: TGTGCCAGCAGTGCTACCGTCGGGTCGCTCTATGGCTACACCTTC. Its translation: CASSATVGSLYGYTF.

The rearrangement joins TRBV28 to TRBJ2-1; 10 nucleotides align to TRBD1. The V gene end was trimmed by 5 bases and the J gene end by 2 bases; junction bases not matched to a gene: 9. CDR3 length: 17 amino acids. Germline-derived CDR1 and CDR2 are MDHEN and SYDVKM. The CDR3 loop is CASSTELGTGAYNEQFF. The DNA of the CDR3 is TGTGCCAGCAGTACTGAATTGGGGACAGGGGCCTACAATGAGCAGTTCTTC.

The chain combines TRBV9 with TRBJ1-2; D remains ambiguous. Per germline, CDR1 SGDLS and CDR2 YYNGEE. The CDR3 runs to 14 residues. V was shortened by 4 bases and J by 7 bases, with 17 bases between the two germline ends. The CDR3 is CASSLASVGAGYTF. The DNA for the CDR3 is TGTGCCAGCAGCCTGGCTTCGGTGGGCGCTGGCTACACCTTC.

The V and J genes are TRBV6-6 and TRBJ1-2; 9 bases match TRBD1. The germline CDR1 and CDR2 sequences are MNHNY and SVGAGI (reference sequence). V trimming: 6 bases; J trimming: 7 bases; junction bases outside the gene matches: 9. The CDR3 has 14 amino acids. The CDR3, as DNA: TGTGCCAGCAGAAAGACAGGGGGGGTGGGTGGCTACACCTTC. This gives the protein CASRKTGGVGGYTF.

V and J are TRBV6-1 and TRBJ2-2, with TRBD1 matching 7 bases. The V and J ends lost 8 bases and 3 bases, in that order; junction bases with no gene match: 6. CDR1 is MNHNS and CDR2 is SASEGT in the germline V gene. This CDR3 has 14 residues. The CDR3 bases are TGTGCCAGCTTCGACAGGGCGGACACCGGGGAGCTGTTTTTT. Translation gives CASFDRADTGELFF.

J is TRBJ1-2 and V is TRBV4-2; TRBD1 might be the D (6 bases). This CDR3 region has 20 residues. Germline CDR1 reads LGHNA; CDR2 reads YNFKEQ. The V gene lost 0 bases and the J gene lost 5 bases, with 28 bases spanning the gap. The CDR3 sequence: CASSQDRGWGNRLTSYGYTF. The CDR3 bases are TGTGCCAGCAGCCAAGATAGGGGGTGGGGAAACCGACTCACCAGTTATGGCTACACCTTC.

The V and J genes are TRBV11-1 and TRBJ2-1, with no clear D. The germline CDR1 and CDR2 sequences are SGHAT and FQDESV (reference sequence). The V and J ends lost 2 bases and 4 bases respectively, with 6 bases between them. The CDR3 length is 13 residues. The CDR3 spells CASSLSRYNEQFF. In DNA form, the CDR3 reads TGTGCCAGCAGCTTAAGCAGGTACAATGAGCAGTTCTTC.

This sequence joins TRBV7-6 and TRBJ2-7, with TRBD1 as a possible D gene (6 bases). Trimming pared 4 bases from V and 3 bases from J, leaving 10 bases between. Germline CDR1 is SGHVS and CDR2 is FNYEAQ. The CDR3 runs to 13 residues. The CDR3 nucleotides are TGTGCCAGCAGCTCCCGGGACAACTACGAGCAGTACTTC. The encoded protein is CASSSRDNYEQYF.

As concerns this clone: A read error may account for a junction end that differs from germline. This chain uses TRBV7-7 with TRBJ2-1; 10 bases match TRBD2. CDR3 length: 16 amino acids. Germline CDR1 and CDR2: SSHAT and FNYEAQ (reference sequence). The chain's CDR3 is CASSLSPSGRENEQFF. The CDR3 DNA is TGTGCTAGCAGCTTAAGCCCTAGCGGGAGAGAAAATGAGCAGTTCTTC.

The chain is built from TRBV29-1 and TRBJ2-1; D is possibly TRBD1 (5 bases). V gave up 4 bases and J gave up 6 bases, with 10 bases separating them. This CDR3 spans 12 amino acids. Germline CDR1 and CDR2: SQVTM and ANQGSEA. CDR3 sequence: CSVGAQVNEQFF. DNA of the CDR3: TGCAGCGTTGGAGCACAGGTCAATGAGCAGTTCTTC.

This clone was counted only a few times. The V and J genes are TRBV5-6 and TRBJ1-4; a weak D match, TRBD1 (6 bases). Between the trimmed V and J ends, which lost 1 base and 10 bases, there was a span of 11 bases. Looked up from germline, CDR1 is SGHDT and CDR2 is YYEEEE. This CDR3 spans 13 amino acids. CDR3 loop: CASSLQEGGKLFF. The CDR3 coding sequence is TGTGCCAGCAGCTTGCAGGAAGGGGGAAAACTGTTTTTT.

The J gene is TRBJ1-1, the V gene TRBV19; the match to TRBD1 covers 7 bases. This CDR3 comprises 15 residues. The V and J ends lost 4 bases and 0 bases, in that order; junction bases with no gene match: 5. The germline V gene encodes CDR1 LNHDA and CDR2 SQIVND (reference sequence). CDR3 amino acids: CASSRDSFMNTEAFF. CDR3 DNA: TGTGCCAGTAGTAGGGACAGCTTCATGAACACTGAAGCTTTCTTT.

This chain links TRBV25-1 with TRBJ1-2, with D perhaps matching TRBD1 (5 bases). This CDR3 comprises 14 residues. V lost 1 base to trimming and J lost 8 bases, with 14 bases between them. Germline-derived CDR1 and CDR2 are MGHDK and SYGVNS. The DNA of the CDR3 is TGTGCCAGCAGTGAATCTGACAGACTCTTAGGCTACACCTTC. It specifies CASSESDRLLGYTF.

V usage is TRBV4-3 and J usage is TRBJ1-2, with D perhaps matching TRBD1 (6 bases). Trimming removed 0 bases from V and 3 bases from J, with 11 bases in between. CDR3 length: 15 residues. Germline CDR1 reads LGHNA; CDR2 reads YSLEER. CDR3 DNA sequence: TGCGCCAGCAGCCAAGATACGGACAGTCACTATGGCTACACCTTC. Protein product: CASSQDTDSHYGYTF.

Only a few counts were recorded for this clone. The chain recombines TRBV19 with TRBJ2-1, with 10 bases aligning to TRBD2. This CDR3 contains 15 residues. The germline V gene has CDR1 LNHDA and CDR2 SQIVND (reference sequence). J gave up 3 bases and V 4 bases, and 3 bases lay outside the gene matches. In nucleotides, the CDR3 is TGTGCCAGTAGTACCGGGACTAGCGACTACAATGAGCAGTTCTTC. It translates to CASSTGTSDYNEQFF.

The CDR3 DNA is TGTGCCAGCAGTTACGCGACAGGGGCTTACGGGGAGCTGTTTTTT. Translating it yields CASSYATGAYGELFF. V usage is TRBV6-5 and J usage is TRBJ2-2, with TRBD1 identical over 8 bases. Germline loops: CDR1 MNHEY, CDR2 SVGAGI. The CDR3 length is 15 residues. The junction had 6 bases not matched to a gene; V was cut back by 2 bases and J by 7 bases.

This chain links TRBV30 with TRBJ2-3; D gene ambiguous. Trimming left V 0 bases short and J 6 bases short, with 7 bases between. The CDR3 runs 12 residues. CDR1 and CDR2 (germline): GTSNPN, SVGIG (reference sequence). The CDR3 sequence is CAWSVQMDTQYF. CDR3 DNA: TGTGCCTGGAGTGTACAGATGGATACGCAGTATTTT.

The chain combines TRBV5-4 with TRBJ2-7; TRBD2 matches at 9 bases. The J segment lost 2 bases and the V segment lost 0 bases, leaving 6 bases of the junction unmatched. This CDR3 spans 16 amino acids. Germline CDR1 SGHNT, CDR2 YYREEE (reference sequence). The chain's CDR3 is CASSLVGSGGAYEQYF. The DNA for the CDR3 is TGTGCCAGCAGCTTGGTTGGTAGCGGGGGAGCCTACGAGCAGTACTTC.

V gene TRBV7-6 combines with J gene TRBJ1-5; D remains ambiguous. Germline CDR1 and CDR2: SGHVS and FNYEAQ. The CDR3 extends over 13 amino acids. V was clipped by 3 bases and J by 6 bases, with 9 bases between them. This chain's CDR3 is CASSLLVSQPQHF. In DNA, the CDR3 is TGTGCCAGCAGCTTGTTAGTGAGTCAGCCCCAGCATTTT. The entire variable domain, with the rest obtained from reference TRBV7-6 and TRBJ1-5, is as follows: GAGVSQSPRYKVTKRGQDVALRCDPISGHVSLYWYRQALGQGPEFLTYFNYEAQQDKSGLPNDRFSAERPEGSISTLTIQRTEQRDSAMYRCASSLLVSQPQHFGDGTRLSIL.

This clone was observed a single time. V gene TRBV5-5 combines with J gene TRBJ2-2; 8 bases align to TRBD2. Germline CDR1 SGHKS, CDR2 YYEKEE (reference sequence). This CDR3 has 16 residues. Trimming at V came to 0 bases and at J to 7 bases, leaving 8 bases not matched to a gene. The CDR3 spells CASSLAVRLAFGELFF. The CDR3 nucleotides read TGTGCCAGCAGCTTGGCCGTCAGACTAGCGTTCGGGGAGCTGTTTTTT.

This clone was detected only a few times. The J gene is TRBJ2-1, the V gene TRBV30; TRBD2 matches 11 bases. This CDR3 has 14 amino acids. The ends lost 3 bases at V and 6 bases at J; junction bases unmatched: 4. Germline lookup yields CDR1 GTSNPN and CDR2 SVGIG (reference sequence). The CDR3 sequence: CAWRLAGGGNEQFF. CDR3 sequence (DNA): TGTGCCTGGAGGCTAGCGGGAGGTGGCAATGAGCAGTTCTTC.

This chain connects TRBV5-1 to TRBJ2-1; tentatively, D is TRBD1 (5 bases). CDR3 length: 15 residues. V lost 5 bases and J 2 bases, leaving 14 bases between the germline ends. Germline V gene data show CDR1 as SGHRS and CDR2 as YFSETQ. The CDR3 protein is CASRSLGPAYNEQFF. The CDR3 DNA is TGCGCCAGCAGATCGTTGGGGCCCGCCTACAATGAGCAGTTCTTC.

The rearrangement links TRBV2 to TRBJ2-1; 11 bases match TRBD2. J lost 7 bases, V lost 6 bases, and 8 bases had no gene match. CDR1 is SNHLY, CDR2 FYNNEI, per germline. This CDR3 spans 15 amino acids. The CDR3 coding sequence is TGTGCCAGCAGCTATACTAGCGGGAGTAGAAATGAGCAGTTCTTC. It encodes CASSYTSGSRNEQFF.

The J gene is TRBJ1-2, the V gene TRBV7-9; tentative D call: TRBD1 (5 bases). Germline V lookup: CDR1 SEHNR, CDR2 FQNEAQ (reference sequence). This CDR3 is built from 13 residues. Trimming pared 7 bases from V and 4 bases from J, leaving 13 bases between. The DNA of the CDR3 is TGTGCCAGCACTGGCGGGGGTCGCTATGGCTACACCTTC. As protein: CASTGGGRYGYTF.

The chain couples TRBV7-9 to TRBJ2-1; TRBD2 is a possible D gene (6 bases). The length of the CDR3 is 14 residues. CDR1 is SEHNR and CDR2 is FQNEAQ in the germline V gene (reference sequence). Trimming removed 3 bases at V and 5 bases at J, with 11 bases between. The CDR3 bases are TGTGCCAGCAGCTTGGGCGGGGCCGACAATGAGCAGTTCTTC. It yields the protein CASSLGGADNEQFF.

This rearrangement joins TRBV28 to TRBJ1-3, with 10 bases lining up with TRBD1. The CDR3 is made up of 20 amino acids. CDR1 and CDR2 (germline): MDHEN, SYDVKM. V gave up 5 bases and J gave up 0 bases; unmatched junction bases: 16. The CDR3 nucleotides read TGTGCCAGCAGTCTCGGGACAGGGGCCTTCTTAAAATTCTCTGGAAACACCATATATTTT. Residues: CASSLGTGAFLKFSGNTIYF.

V and J are TRBV29-1 and TRBJ2-3; 8 bases fit TRBD2. Per the germline V gene, CDR1 is SQVTM and CDR2 is ANQGSEA. This CDR3 is 13 amino acids long. V lost 7 bases and J lost 3; bases outside the gene matches: 6. The CDR3, as DNA: TGCAGCGCAACCGGGGGGGCGACAGATACGCAGTATTTT. Its translation is CSATGGATDTQYF.

Note on this clone: The identical CDR3 is also encoded by other nucleotide sequences in the sample. The chain has TRBV27 and TRBJ1-5; D is uncertain. CDR1 MNHEY and CDR2 SMNVEV come from the germline V gene (reference sequence). The V gene lost 6 bases and the J gene lost 3 bases, with 12 bases spanning the gap. The CDR3 runs to 14 residues. This CDR3 is CASSPGNSNQPQHF. The CDR3 region has the DNA TGTGCCAGCAGCCCGGGAAATTCCAATCAGCCCCAGCATTTT.

The rearrangement uses TRBV9 and TRBJ2-1; D gene uncertain. V dropped 4 bases and J dropped 6 bases, with 11 bases sitting between them. CDR1 is SGDLS and CDR2 is YYNGEE in the germline V gene. The CDR3 has 13 residues. Here the CDR3 reads CASSTLDPNEQFF. DNA of the CDR3: TGTGCCAGCAGCACCCTAGACCCCAATGAGCAGTTCTTC.